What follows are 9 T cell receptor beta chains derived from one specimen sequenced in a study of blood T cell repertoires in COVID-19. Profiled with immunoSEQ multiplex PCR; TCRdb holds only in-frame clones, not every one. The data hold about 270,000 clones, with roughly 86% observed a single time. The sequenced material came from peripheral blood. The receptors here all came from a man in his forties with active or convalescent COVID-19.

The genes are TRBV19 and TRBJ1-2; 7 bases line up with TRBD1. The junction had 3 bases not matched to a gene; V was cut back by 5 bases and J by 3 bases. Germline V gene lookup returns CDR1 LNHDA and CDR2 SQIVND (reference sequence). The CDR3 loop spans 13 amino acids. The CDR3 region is CASSFGQDYGYTF. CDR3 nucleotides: TGTGCCAGTAGTTTCGGACAGGACTATGGCTACACCTTC.

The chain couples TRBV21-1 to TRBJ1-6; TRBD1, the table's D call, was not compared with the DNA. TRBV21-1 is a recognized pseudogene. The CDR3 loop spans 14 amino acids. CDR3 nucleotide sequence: TGTGCCAGCAAATCGGGACAGTATAATTCACCCCTCCACTTT. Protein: CASKSGQYNSPLHF.

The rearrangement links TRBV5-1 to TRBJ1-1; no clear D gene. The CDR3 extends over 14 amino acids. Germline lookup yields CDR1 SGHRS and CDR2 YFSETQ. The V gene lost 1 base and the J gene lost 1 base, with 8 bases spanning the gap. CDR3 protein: CASSLMVANTEAFF. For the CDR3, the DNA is TGCGCCAGCAGCTTGATGGTAGCGAACACTGAAGCTTTCTTT.

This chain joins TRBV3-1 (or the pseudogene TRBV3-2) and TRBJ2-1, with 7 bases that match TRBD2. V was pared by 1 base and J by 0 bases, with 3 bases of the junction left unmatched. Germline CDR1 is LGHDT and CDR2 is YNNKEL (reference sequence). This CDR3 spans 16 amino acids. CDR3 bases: TGTGCCAGCAGCCAAGGAGCGGGGAACTCCTACAATGAGCAGTTCTTC. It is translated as CASSQGAGNSYNEQFF.

The chain's CDR3 is CASMRTGSSNQPQHF. For the CDR3, the DNA is TGTGCCAGCATGAGGACAGGGTCTAGCAATCAGCCCCAGCATTTT. The chain joins TRBV28 to TRBJ1-5; 8 nucleotides line up with TRBD1. V lost 7 bases to trimming and J lost 0 bases; unmatched junction nucleotides: 5. The CDR3 has 15 residues. Germline V gene lookup returns CDR1 MDHEN and CDR2 SYDVKM. Variable domain in full (rest from reference TRBV28 and TRBJ1-5): DVKVTQSSRYLVKRTGEKVFLECVQDMDHENMFWYRQDPGLGLRLIYFSYDVKMKEKGDIPEGYSVSREKKERFSLILESASTNQTSMYLCASMRTGSSNQPQHFGDGTRLSIL.

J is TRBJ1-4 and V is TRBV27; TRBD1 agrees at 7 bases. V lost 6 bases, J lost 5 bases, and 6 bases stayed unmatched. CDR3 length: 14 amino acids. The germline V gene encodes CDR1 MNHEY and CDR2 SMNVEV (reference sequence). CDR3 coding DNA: TGTGCCAGCAGGAAGGGGGCATCCAATGAAAAACTGTTTTTT. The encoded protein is CASRKGASNEKLFF.

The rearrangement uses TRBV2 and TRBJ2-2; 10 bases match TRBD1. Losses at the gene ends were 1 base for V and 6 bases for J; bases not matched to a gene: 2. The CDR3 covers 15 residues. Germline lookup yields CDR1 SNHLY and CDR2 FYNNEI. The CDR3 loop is CASSEGTGGSGELFF. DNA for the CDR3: TGTGCCAGCAGTGAAGGGACAGGGGGTTCCGGGGAGCTGTTTTTT.

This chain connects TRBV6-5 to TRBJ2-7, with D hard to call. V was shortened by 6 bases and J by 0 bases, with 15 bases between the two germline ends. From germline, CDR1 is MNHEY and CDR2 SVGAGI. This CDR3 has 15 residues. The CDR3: CASRYATLSSYEQYF. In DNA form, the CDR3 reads TGTGCCAGCAGATACGCAACACTAAGCTCCTACGAGCAGTACTTC.

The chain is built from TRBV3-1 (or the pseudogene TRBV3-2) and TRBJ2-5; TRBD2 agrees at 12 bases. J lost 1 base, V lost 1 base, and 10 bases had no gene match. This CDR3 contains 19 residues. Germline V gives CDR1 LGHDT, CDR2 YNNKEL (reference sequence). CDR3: CASSQASSGRAPLQETQYF. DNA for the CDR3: TGTGCCAGCAGCCAAGCTTCTAGCGGGAGGGCCCCACTCCAAGAGACCCAGTACTTC.